The 13 T cell receptor beta chains below all came from one sample that was sequenced in a study of blood T cell repertoires in COVID-19. This table comes from immunoSEQ multiplex PCR, and its TCRdb copy is limited to in-frame clones, with some not included. Of more than 250,000 clones in the sample, around 87% were seen once. Material: peripheral blood. These receptors originate from a young woman who had recovered from COVID-19.

V is TRBV6-2 or TRBV6-3 and J is TRBJ2-5; 10 nucleotides agree with TRBD2. Germline V gene lookup returns CDR1 MNHEY and CDR2 SVGEGT. V was pared by 4 bases and J by 1 base, with 6 bases of the junction left unmatched. The CDR3 has 16 amino acids. CDR3 in DNA: TGTGCCAGCAGTTCACAAGCGGGAGGGCGCCAAGAGACCCAGTACTTC. This translates into CASSSQAGGRQETQYF.

The rearrangement links TRBV5-1 to TRBJ1-3; D is ambiguous. This CDR3 region has 15 residues. The V end lost 0 bases, the J end lost 0 bases, and 7 bases lay between the germline ends. In germline, CDR1 is SGHRS, CDR2 YFSETQ. CDR3 residues: CASSLAGDSGNTIYF. DNA of the CDR3: TGCGCCAGCAGCTTGGCCGGGGACTCTGGAAACACCATATATTTT. The full variable domain, its missing parts supplied by reference TRBV5-1 and TRBJ1-3, is KAGVTQTPRYLIKTRGQQVTLSCSPISGHRSVSWYQQTPGQGLQFLFEYFSETQRNKGNFPGRFSGRQFSNSRSEMNVSTLELGDSALYLCASSLAGDSGNTIYFGEGSWLTVV.

The gene calls are TRBV29-1 and TRBJ2-5; 12 nucleotides agree with TRBD2. The CDR3 loop spans 17 amino acids. Germline trimming cut 3 bases from V and 4 bases from J; bases unmatched to any gene: 12. Germline CDR1 SQVTM, CDR2 ANQGSEA. The CDR3 sequence: CSVDLGLAGGRGETQYF. The CDR3 DNA sequence: TGCAGCGTTGATTTGGGGCTAGCGGGAGGGCGCGGAGAGACCCAGTACTTC.

This clone was counted a few times. Different DNA sequences within this sample yield the same CDR3. This chain joins TRBV30 and TRBJ1-1; D ambiguous. Trimming pared 0 bases from V and 4 bases from J, leaving 9 bases between. There are 13 residues in the CDR3. Germline loops: CDR1 GTSNPN, CDR2 SVGIG (reference sequence). Written as DNA, the CDR3 is TGTGCCTGGAGTGTACAAGGGAGCACTGAAGCTTTCTTT. Its protein product is CAWSVQGSTEAFF.

The V and J genes are TRBV2 and TRBJ2-2; 9 bases are shared with TRBD2. The V gene's germline CDR1 is SNHLY and CDR2 FYNNEI. J lost 1 base, V lost 7 bases, and 4 bases had no gene match. This CDR3 has 15 residues. CDR3 in amino acids: CASNLLAGNTGELFF. CDR3 in DNA: TGTGCCAGCAATTTACTAGCGGGGAACACCGGGGAGCTGTTTTTT.

V gene TRBV5-6 combines with J gene TRBJ2-7; 7 bases align to TRBD1. Germline trimming cut 4 bases from V and 6 bases from J; bases unmatched to any gene: 16. Looked up from germline, CDR1 is SGHDT and CDR2 is YYEEEE. This CDR3 spans 16 amino acids. In nucleotides, the CDR3 is TGTGCCAGCAGCCCCTCAGACAGGGCCGCCTGGGGCGAGCAGTACTTC. Translated, it gives CASSPSDRAAWGEQYF. The entire variable domain, with the rest obtained from reference TRBV5-6 and TRBJ2-7, is as follows: DAGVTQSPTHLIKTRGQQVTLRCSPKSGHDTVSWYQQALGQGPQFIFQYYEEEERQRGNFPDRFSGHQFPNYSSELNVNALLLGDSALYLCASSPSDRAAWGEQYFGPGTRLTVT.

The V and J genes are TRBV20-1 and TRBJ2-5, with D unresolved. Germline V lookup: CDR1 DFQATT, CDR2 SNEGSKA (reference sequence). The CDR3 runs to 11 residues. The V end lost 4 bases, the J end lost 5 bases, and 8 bases lay between the germline ends. CDR3: CSAKVRETQYF. Written as DNA, the CDR3 is TGCAGTGCTAAGGTGCGGGAGACCCAGTACTTC.

The chain employs TRBV3-1 (or the pseudogene TRBV3-2) and TRBJ1-6; D gene uncertain. CDR1 is LGHDT and CDR2 is YNNKEL in the germline V gene (reference sequence). The CDR3 consists of 16 residues. Deletions cut 1 base from V and 7 bases from J, with 14 bases between. The CDR3: CASSQVIPRRNSPLHF. CDR3 DNA: TGTGCCAGCAGCCAAGTTATTCCCCGGAGGAATTCACCCCTCCACTTT.

The rearrangement uses TRBV5-4 and TRBJ1-2; no clear D. The CDR3 is 14 amino acids. The germline CDR1 and CDR2 sequences are SGHNT and YYREEE (reference sequence). Trimming removed 0 bases from V and 0 bases from J, with 6 bases in between. CDR3 in amino acids: CASSLAGSNYGYTF. The CDR3 nucleotides are TGTGCCAGCAGCTTGGCAGGATCTAACTATGGCTACACCTTC.

In this sample, this clone turned up a few times. This chain's CDR3 is CASSVIQGQGISNTGELFF. The CDR3 nucleotides are TGTGCCAGCAGCGTCATCCAGGGACAGGGGATTTCGAACACCGGGGAGCTGTTTTTT. The chain recombines TRBV11-2 with TRBJ2-2, with TRBD1 matching over 10 bases. Germline loops: CDR1 SGHAT, CDR2 FQNNGV. CDR3 length: 19 residues. Trimming took 5 bases from V and 0 from J; bases not matched to a gene: 12.

The chain links TRBV5-5 to TRBJ2-3, with a tentative D call TRBD2 (6 bases). From germline, CDR1 is SGHKS and CDR2 YYEKEE (reference sequence). V was clipped by 5 bases and J by 6 bases, with 22 bases between them. This CDR3 is 16 amino acids long. CDR3 residues: CASSSGLAAPPDTQYF. The CDR3 DNA reads as TGTGCCAGCAGTTCAGGATTAGCGGCCCCACCGGATACGCAGTATTTT.

V usage is TRBV19 and J usage is TRBJ2-1; possibly TRBD2 for D (6 bases). Trimming took off 7 bases at V and 10 bases at J, with 17 bases between the two ends. This CDR3 is 13 amino acids long. The germline V gene encodes CDR1 LNHDA and CDR2 SQIVND (reference sequence). CDR3 sequence reads: CASNAAGRGEQFF. The DNA of the CDR3 is TGTGCCAGTAACGCCGCGGGAAGAGGGGAGCAGTTCTTC.

This chain connects TRBV27 to TRBJ2-1; TRBD1 agrees at 7 bases. Germline loops: CDR1 MNHEY, CDR2 SMNVEV (reference sequence). V trimming: 4 bases; J trimming: 3 bases; junction bases outside the gene matches: 3. The CDR3 is 14 amino acids. CDR3 loop: CASSWGQYYNEQFF. In nucleotides, the CDR3 is TGTGCCAGCAGTTGGGGACAGTACTACAATGAGCAGTTCTTC.